This TCR beta chain was found in a study of blood T cells in healthy people across ages. Primed by a sample-barcoded 5' primer and a J-beta primer mix, a second PCR proceeded for roughly 6 to 12 cycles. One entry per CDR3 protein, called by TCRdb with MiXCR from the 5' RACE reads. The sample yields 800,000 to 950,000 distinct CDR3 sequences, about 29% seen once. With regard to this clonotype: Its specificity is not known.

Between the trimmed V and J ends, which lost 5 bases and 5 bases, there was a span of 21 bases. Germline CDR1 is SEHNR and CDR2 is FQNEAQ (reference sequence). The CDR3 sequence is 16 residues long. Study-level findings and limits: Diversity was estimated from one million T cells, and these estimates were considered underestimates. Naive CD4+ cell counts and diversity both ran higher in long-lived than in aged donors.

These data were likewise used in another study, on T cells of mothers and their children. That report notes: Over 9.5 million reads per mother and about 3 million per child were obtained.

This receptor was identified in a woman aged 40-49 years in good health. Sequenced material: blood. The V gene is TRBV7-9, the J gene TRBJ1-2; D possibly corresponds to TRBD1 (5 bases). The CDR3 reads CASSGLGRADSYGYTF. The CDR3 DNA reads as TGTGCCAGCAGCGGCTTGGGCAGGGCAGATTCTTATGGCTACACCTTC.